The 22 T cell receptor beta chains reported below all come from one sample, sequenced in a study of shared clonotypes between healthy human individuals. Positively selected for CCR7, the CD45RO-negative cells used as naive CD8 cells excluded terminally differentiated effector memory CD45RA+ cells. Clones were sequenced by immunoSEQ multiplex PCR, and TCRdb holds only the in-frame ones, with some missing. The sample comprises around 1,900,000 clones, 80% to 95% of which are singletons, and about 1.7% rests with the top ten. The material sequenced was naive CD8+ T cells from PBMCs. The receptors originated from a man aged 18 to 29 in good health. Some clones in this sample may be carry-over from other donors' samples.

A word on this clone: Other DNA sequences in this sample translate to the same CDR3. This chain links TRBV7-3 with TRBJ2-7; 10 bases agree with TRBD2. The CDR3 extends over 14 amino acids. Germline lookup yields CDR1 SGHTA and CDR2 FQGTGA. The V segment lost 2 bases and the J segment 2 bases; nucleotides outside the gene matches: 0. The CDR3 DNA sequence: TGTGCCAGCAGCTTACTAGCGGGGGCCTACGAGCAGTACTTC. Translating gives CASSLLAGAYEQYF.

The chain joins TRBV10-3 to TRBJ2-5; possibly TRBD1 for D (6 bases). This CDR3 is 18 amino acids long. Germline V gene lookup returns CDR1 ENHRY and CDR2 SYGVKD. Trimming shortened V by 0 bases and J by 2 bases, and 19 bases separated the two germline ends. The DNA of the CDR3 is TGTGCCATCAGTGAGTCAAAAATCGTTTACAGGGAACAAGAGACCCAGTACTTC. Protein product: CAISESKIVYREQETQYF.

This rearrangement joins TRBV6-1 to TRBJ2-7, with D perhaps TRBD2 (5 bases). The CDR3 has 15 amino acids. The germline gives CDR1 MNHNS, CDR2 SASEGT. Trimming stripped 4 bases from V and 2 bases from J, with 15 bases between. CDR3 coding DNA: TGTGCCAGCAGTGGCACTAGGCAGGACGCCTACGAGCAGTACTTC. It encodes CASSGTRQDAYEQYF.

This clone was seen just once. CDR3 DNA sequence: TGTGCCAGCAGCTTGGTTCCAAGCTATGCAAACACTGAAGCTTTCTTT. Amino acids: CASSLVPSYANTEAFF. The chain joins TRBV5-8 to TRBJ1-1; D remains unclear. Per the germline V gene, CDR1 is SGHTS and CDR2 is YDEGEE. V shed 0 bases and J shed 2 bases, with 14 bases lying between them. The CDR3 loop spans 16 amino acids.

The V and J genes are TRBV19 and TRBJ1-2, with unresolved D. V was pared by 3 bases and J by 8 bases, with 19 bases between. This CDR3 has 15 amino acids. The germline CDR1 and CDR2 sequences are LNHDA and SQIVND (reference sequence). The CDR3 region has the DNA TGTGCCAGTAGTATTATAAAAGGTGAACTAAGCGGCTACACCTTC. Translation gives CASSIIKGELSGYTF.

The V gene is TRBV7-9, the J gene TRBJ2-1, with 9 positions matching TRBD2. V trimming: 0 bases; J trimming: 5 bases; junction bases outside the gene matches: 5. The CDR3 spans 16 residues. Germline loops: CDR1 SEHNR, CDR2 FQNEAQ (reference sequence). The chain's CDR3 is CASSLAYAGGHNEQFF. CDR3 coding DNA: TGTGCCAGCAGCTTAGCCTATGCGGGAGGGCACAATGAGCAGTTCTTC.

CDR3 loop: CASTRSVPNEKLFF. Here the CDR3 DNA reads TGTGCCAGCACCCGATCCGTTCCTAATGAAAAACTGTTTTTT. The rearrangement uses TRBV28 and TRBJ1-4, with D hard to call. CDR3 length: 14 residues. V shed 7 bases and J shed 3 bases, with 12 bases lying between them. In germline, CDR1 is MDHEN, CDR2 SYDVKM. The full variable domain, rest sourced from reference TRBV28 and TRBJ1-4, is DVKVTQSSRYLVKRTGEKVFLECVQDMDHENMFWYRQDPGLGLRLIYFSYDVKMKEKGDIPEGYSVSREKKERFSLILESASTNQTSMYLCASTRSVPNEKLFFGSGTQLSVL.

To note about this clone: Additional DNA sequences in this sample encode the identical CDR3. The chain links TRBV27 to TRBJ1-2, with D uncertain. The CDR3 has 13 amino acids. Germline V gives CDR1 MNHEY, CDR2 SMNVEV (reference sequence). The V and J ends lost 3 bases and 5 bases respectively, with 10 bases between them. The CDR3 spells CASSFGGRYGYTF. The CDR3 DNA follows: TGTGCCAGCAGTTTTGGCGGAAGATATGGCTACACCTTC.

The chain uses TRBV14 and TRBJ2-1, with 12 bases lining up with TRBD2. CDR3 size: 16 residues. Germline loops: CDR1 SGHDN, CDR2 FVKESK. The ends lost 1 base at V and 6 bases at J; junction bases unmatched: 4. CDR3 DNA sequence: TGTGCCAGCAGCCAAGGACTAGCGGGGGCCCGCAATGAGCAGTTCTTC. The encoded protein is CASSQGLAGARNEQFF.

The rearrangement joins TRBV6-5 to TRBJ2-7, with 10 bases aligning to TRBD2. Germline V CDR1 and CDR2: MNHEY, SVGAGI. CDR3 size: 13 residues. The V and J ends lost 6 bases and 4 bases, in that order; junction bases with no gene match: 3. The CDR3 here is CASRVAGGYEQYF. In nucleotides, the CDR3 is TGTGCCAGCAGGGTAGCGGGAGGATACGAGCAGTACTTC.

CDR3 nucleotides: TGTGCCAGCAGCGCACGACAGGGGAATCAGCCCCAGCATTTT. Residues: CASSARQGNQPQHF. V gene TRBV9 combines with J gene TRBJ1-5, with 8 bases aligning to TRBD1. V lost 3 bases and J lost 4; bases outside the gene matches: 3. Per the germline V gene, CDR1 is SGDLS and CDR2 is YYNGEE. The CDR3 contains 14 residues. The complete variable domain, with remaining parts taken from reference TRBV9 and TRBJ1-5, reads DSGVTQTPKHLITATGQRVTLRCSPRSGDLSVYWYQQSLDQGLQFLIQYYNGEERAKGNILERFSAQQFPDLHSELNLSSLELGDSALYFCASSARQGNQPQHFGDGTRLSIL.

The chain is built from TRBV4-3 and TRBJ2-1, with 9 bases matching TRBD2. The CDR3 is 15 amino acids. V dropped 1 base and J dropped 8; count of bases not matched to a gene: 6. Germline loops: CDR1 LGHNA, CDR2 YSLEER. CDR3 sequence reads: CASSQVLAGWYEQFF. CDR3 sequence (DNA): TGCGCCAGCAGCCAAGTACTAGCGGGCTGGTATGAGCAGTTCTTC.

The rearrangement uses TRBV4-1 and TRBJ2-2, with D unclear. CDR3 length: 12 residues. V lost 4 bases and J lost 6, with 6 bases in between. Germline V CDR1 and CDR2: MGHRA, YSYEKL. The CDR3 sequence is CASSRPAGELFF. The DNA for the CDR3 is TGCGCCAGCAGCCGGCCGGCCGGGGAGCTGTTTTTT.

The chain combines TRBV2 with TRBJ1-2; 7 nucleotides line up with TRBD1. The CDR3 runs 14 residues. Looked up from germline, CDR1 is SNHLY and CDR2 is FYNNEI. Trimming removed 1 base from V and 8 bases from J; junction bases left unmatched: 7. In DNA form, the CDR3 reads TGTGCCAGCAGTGAAGTAACAGGGGAAGGCGGCTACACCTTC. This codes for CASSEVTGEGGYTF. The whole variable domain, remainder taken from reference TRBV2 and TRBJ1-2, is EPEVTQTPSHQVTQMGQEVILRCVPISNHLYFYWYRQILGQKVEFLVSFYNNEISEKSEIFDDQFSVERPDGSNFTLKIRSTKLEDSAMYFCASSEVTGEGGYTFGSGTRLTVV.

As for this clone: Other DNA sequences of this sample code for an identical CDR3. The chain recombines TRBV7-9 with TRBJ1-1; D unresolved. The germline gives CDR1 SEHNR, CDR2 FQNEAQ (reference sequence). The CDR3 has 11 residues. The V end lost 5 bases, the J end lost 5 bases, and 6 bases lay between the germline ends. CDR3 sequence: CASSPGTEAFF. The CDR3 DNA is TGTGCCAGCAGCCCCGGAACTGAAGCTTTCTTT.

The chain uses TRBV28 and TRBJ1-2; D is unclear. CDR3 length: 14 amino acids. With 6 bases removed from V and 4 bases from J, the gap between germline ends came to 15 bases. Germline assignment: CDR1 MDHEN and CDR2 SYDVKM. The CDR3 DNA follows: TGTGCCAGCAGCCCCTTTCGGACTGCCTATGGCTACACCTTC. Translation gives CASSPFRTAYGYTF.

This chain joins TRBV10-3 and TRBJ2-3, with TRBD2 matching 7 bases. Trimming at V came to 0 bases and at J to 2 bases, leaving 5 bases not matched to a gene. CDR1 is ENHRY and CDR2 is SYGVKD in the germline V gene. CDR3 length: 16 residues. CDR3 region: CAISESGGRITDTQYF. Here the CDR3 DNA reads TGTGCCATCAGTGAGTCTGGCGGGAGAATCACAGATACGCAGTATTTT.

This rearrangement joins TRBV4-1 to TRBJ1-2; 7 nucleotides match TRBD1. The CDR3 spans 13 residues. V lost 4 bases, J lost 7 bases, and 6 bases stayed unmatched. From germline, CDR1 is MGHRA and CDR2 YSYEKL. The CDR3 bases are TGCGCCAGCAGCCGCAAGACAGGGTCTGGCTACACCTTC. This sequence encodes CASSRKTGSGYTF.

Comment on this clone: The sample carries other DNA sequences with the same CDR3. The J gene is TRBJ2-1, the V gene TRBV28; D call uncertain. CDR1 MDHEN and CDR2 SYDVKM come from the germline V gene. The CDR3 has 15 residues. Trimming took 2 bases from V and 0 from J, leaving 8 bases between them. CDR3 loop: CASSLLESSYNEQFF. DNA of the CDR3: TGTGCCAGCAGTTTACTAGAGAGCTCCTACAATGAGCAGTTCTTC.

The genes are TRBV7-9 and TRBJ2-3; TRBD1 is a possible D gene (6 bases). With 1 base removed from V and 1 base from J, the gap between germline ends came to 21 bases. The CDR3 is 19 residues long. The germline gives CDR1 SEHNR, CDR2 FQNEAQ (reference sequence). The CDR3, as DNA: TGTGCCAGCAGCTTAGATCGGACGGGACACCGCTTAGGCACAGATACGCAGTATTTT. It encodes CASSLDRTGHRLGTDTQYF.

This rearrangement joins TRBV11-1 to TRBJ2-5; D might be TRBD2 (6 bases). Germline-derived CDR1 and CDR2 are SGHAT and FQDESV (reference sequence). The CDR3 extends over 15 amino acids. V was trimmed by 3 bases and J by 5 bases, leaving 16 bases between them. Here the CDR3 DNA reads TGTGCCAGCAGCTTTTTCTCGGGGGACCGGGAGACCCAGTACTTC. The encoded protein is CASSFFSGDRETQYF.

This chain joins TRBV9 and TRBJ2-7, with TRBD2 matching over 8 bases. This CDR3 is built from 13 residues. V gave up 3 bases and J gave up 6 bases; unmatched junction bases: 5. Germline V gene sequence: CDR1 SGDLS, CDR2 YYNGEE. The CDR3 spells CASSATSVSEQYF. The CDR3, as DNA: TGTGCCAGCAGCGCGACTAGCGTAAGCGAGCAGTACTTC.